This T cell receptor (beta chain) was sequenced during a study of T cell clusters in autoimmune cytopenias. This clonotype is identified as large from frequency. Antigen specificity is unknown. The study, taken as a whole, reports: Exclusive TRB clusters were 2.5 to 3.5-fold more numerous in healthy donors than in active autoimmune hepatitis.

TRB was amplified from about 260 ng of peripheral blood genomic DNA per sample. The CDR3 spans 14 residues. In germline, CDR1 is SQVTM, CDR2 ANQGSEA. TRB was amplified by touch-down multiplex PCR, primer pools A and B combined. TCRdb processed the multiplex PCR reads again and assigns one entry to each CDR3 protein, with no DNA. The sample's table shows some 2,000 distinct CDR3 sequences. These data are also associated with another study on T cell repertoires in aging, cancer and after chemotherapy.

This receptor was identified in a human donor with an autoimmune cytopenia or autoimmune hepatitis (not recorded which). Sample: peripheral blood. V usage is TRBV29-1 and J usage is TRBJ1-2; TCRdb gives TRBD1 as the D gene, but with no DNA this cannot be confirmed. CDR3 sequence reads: CSAGTGGESYGYTF.